This paragraph reports one TCR beta chain. Its antigen is not known. V lost 0 bases and J 11 bases, leaving 19 bases between the germline ends. Looked up from germline, CDR1 is SGHVS and CDR2 is FNYEAQ. This CDR3 is built from 15 residues. The sample is drawn from a study of OX40 agonist ivuxolimab in advanced cancers. Across the study: Those enrolled were approximately 83% male, with a mean age of about 66 years and ages from about 20 to 90.

Autoimmune disease history or systemic immunosuppression meant exclusion. Profiled with immunoSEQ multiplex PCR; TCRdb holds only in-frame clones, not every one. The repertoire has around 56,000 clones, around 75% of them found once; the top ten carry approximately 1.1%. The study's findings and limits: Relative to CD4+, CD8+ T cells held more expanded clones on average. CD4+ and CD8+ T cells in blood underwent clonal expansion by week 6 at 0.1 to 3.0 mg/kg.

This chain joins TRBV7-6 and TRBJ1-1; weak D call: TRBD1 (6 bases). The sample here was CD4+ or CD8+ T cells sorted from blood, taken in a trial of the OX40 agonist ivuxolimab. The clonotype originates from an adult with an advanced solid tumor such as melanoma, head and neck, liver or kidney cancer. The CDR3 is CASSLAPRGYTGAFF. DNA of the CDR3: TGTGCCAGCAGCTTAGCCCCCAGGGGTTACACTGGGGCTTTCTTT. Drawing the rest from reference TRBV7-6 and TRBJ1-1, the complete variable domain is GAGVSQSPRYKVTKRGQDVALRCDPISGHVSLYWYRQALGQGPEFLTYFNYEAQQDKSGLPNDRFSAERPEGSISTLTIQRTEQRDSAMYRCASSLAPRGYTGAFFGQGTRLTVV.